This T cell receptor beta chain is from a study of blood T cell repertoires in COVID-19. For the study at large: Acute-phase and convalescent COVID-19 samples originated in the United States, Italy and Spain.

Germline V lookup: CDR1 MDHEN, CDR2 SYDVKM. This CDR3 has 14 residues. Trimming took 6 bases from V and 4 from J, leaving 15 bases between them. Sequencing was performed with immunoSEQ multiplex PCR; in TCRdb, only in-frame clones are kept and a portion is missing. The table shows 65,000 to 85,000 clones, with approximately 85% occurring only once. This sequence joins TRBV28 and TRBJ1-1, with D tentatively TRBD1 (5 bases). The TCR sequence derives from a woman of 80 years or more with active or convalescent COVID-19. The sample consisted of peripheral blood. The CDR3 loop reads CASRKADSFTEAFF. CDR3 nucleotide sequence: TGTGCCAGCAGAAAGGCCGACAGCTTCACTGAAGCTTTCTTT.